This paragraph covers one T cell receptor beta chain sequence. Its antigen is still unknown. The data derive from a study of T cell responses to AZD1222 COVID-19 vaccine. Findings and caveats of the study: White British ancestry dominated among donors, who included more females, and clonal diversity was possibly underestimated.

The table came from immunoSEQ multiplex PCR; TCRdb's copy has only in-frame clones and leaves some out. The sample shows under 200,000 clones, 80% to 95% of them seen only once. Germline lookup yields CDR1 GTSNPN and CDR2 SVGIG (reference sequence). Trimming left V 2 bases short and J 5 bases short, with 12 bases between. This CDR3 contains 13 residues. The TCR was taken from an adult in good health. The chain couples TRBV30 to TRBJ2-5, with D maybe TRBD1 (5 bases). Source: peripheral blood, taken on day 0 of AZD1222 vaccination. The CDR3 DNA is TGTGCCTGGAGTCTAGGGGTAGGGGAGACCCAGTACTTC. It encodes CAWSLGVGETQYF.